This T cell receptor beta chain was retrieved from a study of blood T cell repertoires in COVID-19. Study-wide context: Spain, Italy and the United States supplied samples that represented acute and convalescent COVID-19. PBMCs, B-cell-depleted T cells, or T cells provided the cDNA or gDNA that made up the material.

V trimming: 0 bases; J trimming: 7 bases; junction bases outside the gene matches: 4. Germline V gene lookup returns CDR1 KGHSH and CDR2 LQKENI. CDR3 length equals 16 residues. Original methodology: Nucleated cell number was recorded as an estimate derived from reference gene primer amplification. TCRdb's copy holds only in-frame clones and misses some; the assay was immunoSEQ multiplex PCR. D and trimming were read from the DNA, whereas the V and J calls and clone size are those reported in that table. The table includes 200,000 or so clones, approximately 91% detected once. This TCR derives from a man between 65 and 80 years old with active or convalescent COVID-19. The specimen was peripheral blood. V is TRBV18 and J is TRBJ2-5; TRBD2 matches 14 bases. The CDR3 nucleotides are TGTGCCAGCTCACCACCGAATGGACTAGCGGGGGGGACCCAGTACTTC. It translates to CASSPPNGLAGGTQYF.